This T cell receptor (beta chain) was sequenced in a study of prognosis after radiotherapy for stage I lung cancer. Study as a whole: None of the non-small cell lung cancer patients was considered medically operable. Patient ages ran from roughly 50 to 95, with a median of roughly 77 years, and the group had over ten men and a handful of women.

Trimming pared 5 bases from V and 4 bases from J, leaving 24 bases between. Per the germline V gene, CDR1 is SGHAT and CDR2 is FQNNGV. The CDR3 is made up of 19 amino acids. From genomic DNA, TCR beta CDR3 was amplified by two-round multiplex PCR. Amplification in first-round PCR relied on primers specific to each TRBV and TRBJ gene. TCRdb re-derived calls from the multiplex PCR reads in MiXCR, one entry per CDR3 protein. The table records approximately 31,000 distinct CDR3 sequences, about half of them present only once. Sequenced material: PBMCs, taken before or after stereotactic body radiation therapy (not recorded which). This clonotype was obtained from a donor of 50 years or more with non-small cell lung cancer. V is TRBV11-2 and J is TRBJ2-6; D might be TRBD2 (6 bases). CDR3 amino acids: CASSPVGLALVPGANVLTF. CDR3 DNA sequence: TGTGCCAGCAGCCCCGTGGGTCTAGCGTTAGTACCCGGGGCCAACGTCCTGACTTTC.